The subject of this entry is one TCR beta chain. This record comes from a study of CD8 T cells in Susac syndrome. When the RNA was reverse transcribed, random hexamers were used with an input of roughly 0.45 to 1 ug. immunoSEQ multiplex PCR amplified TCR beta CDR3 across 54 Vbeta, 13 Jbeta. TCRdb reprocessed the immunoSEQ multiplex PCR reads via MiXCR and lists one record per CDR3 protein. Of some 260,000 distinct CDR3 sequences in the sample, 70% to 90% were seen once. CD8+ and CD4+ T cells from blood underwent TCR beta sequencing, which was carried out in a high-throughput format. Patients with stable or active relapsing-remitting disease, all of them treatment-naive, made up the multiple sclerosis controls. The sequenced sample was CD8+ T cells from PBMCs. The receptor was derived from a human donor with multiple sclerosis.

CDR3 loop: CAWSWRNEQYF. The CDR3 DNA follows: TGTGCCTGGAGTTGGCGCAACGAGCAGTACTTC. The chain recombines TRBV30 with TRBJ2-7, with D unclear. The germline V and J ends were trimmed by 2 bases and 5 bases, with 7 bases remaining between them. The CDR3 is made up of 11 amino acids. Germline-derived CDR1 and CDR2 are GTSNPN and SVGIG (reference sequence).